Shown below are 16 T cell receptor beta chains from a single sample sequenced in a study of T cells in narcolepsy. Sequenced by immunoSEQ multiplex PCR; TCRdb stores in-frame clones only, minus some. The sample carries roughly 35,000 clones, over 75% recorded once. The sequencing sample was made of CD45RA- memory CD4+ T cells from PBMCs. Receptors were obtained from a human donor with narcolepsy.

The chain couples TRBV28 to TRBJ1-1; 8 bases fit TRBD1. V trimming: 5 bases; J trimming: 5 bases; junction bases outside the gene matches: 7. Germline V gene lookup returns CDR1 MDHEN and CDR2 SYDVKM. The CDR3 loop spans 14 amino acids. The CDR3 loop is CASSPRTGRTEAFF. In nucleotides, the CDR3 is TGTGCCAGCAGTCCCAGGACAGGGAGGACTGAAGCTTTCTTT.

The rearrangement uses TRBV7-9 and TRBJ1-2, with D tentatively TRBD1 (5 bases). V lost 5 bases to trimming and J lost 1 base, with 17 bases between them. Germline loops: CDR1 SEHNR, CDR2 FQNEAQ (reference sequence). The CDR3 spans 16 residues. The CDR3 region is CASSQVQGLINYGYTF. CDR3 nucleotides: TGTGCCAGCAGCCAGGTCCAGGGCCTGATTAACTATGGCTACACCTTC.

The V call is TRBV6-5, the J call TRBJ1-1; D not certain. The CDR3 loop spans 13 amino acids. The germline V gene has CDR1 MNHEY and CDR2 SVGAGI. The V and J ends lost 7 bases and 1 base respectively, with 10 bases between them. The chain's CDR3 is CASTPPGNTEAFF. In nucleotides, the CDR3 is TGTGCCAGCACTCCTCCTGGGAACACTGAAGCTTTCTTT.

This clone has a handful of counts. The chain couples TRBV10-3 to TRBJ1-1; 7 bases agree with TRBD1. The CDR3 has 13 residues. V was pared by 5 bases and J by 4 bases, with 4 bases of the junction left unmatched. Looked up from germline, CDR1 is ENHRY and CDR2 is SYGVKD. CDR3 loop: CAISRDSFTEAFF. In DNA, the CDR3 is TGTGCCATCAGTCGGGACAGCTTCACTGAAGCTTTCTTT.

To note about this clone: This sample also contains other DNA sequences that code for the same CDR3. The genes are TRBV7-9 and TRBJ1-5; D uncertain. The CDR3 length is 14 residues. Trimming removed 2 bases from V and 1 base from J, with 6 bases in between. The germline gives CDR1 SEHNR, CDR2 FQNEAQ (reference sequence). The CDR3 here is CASSLKDSNQPQHF. The CDR3 DNA reads TGTGCCAGCAGCTTAAAGGACAGCAATCAGCCCCAGCATTTT.

The gene calls are TRBV30 and TRBJ2-5; 10 nucleotides align to TRBD1. The germline gives CDR1 GTSNPN, CDR2 SVGIG (reference sequence). The CDR3 covers 15 residues. The V segment lost 2 bases and the J segment 7 bases; nucleotides outside the gene matches: 10. The CDR3 sequence: CAWSTRGTGVGTQYF. Written as DNA, the CDR3 is TGTGCCTGGAGTACTCGAGGGACAGGGGTAGGGACCCAGTACTTC.

The genes are TRBV6-6 and TRBJ1-3; D unresolved. Germline V gene lookup returns CDR1 MNHNY and CDR2 SVGAGI (reference sequence). The V end lost 9 bases, the J end lost 0 bases, and 18 bases lay between the germline ends. CDR3 length: 16 amino acids. CDR3 DNA: TGTGCCAGTACACGGGAGGGCTTTAGCTCTGGAAACACCATATATTTT. Amino acid sequence: CASTREGFSSGNTIYF.

The rearrangement uses TRBV5-1 and TRBJ2-1; no definite D call. Germline V gene data show CDR1 as SGHRS and CDR2 as YFSETQ. The CDR3 is made up of 12 amino acids. V was clipped by 0 bases and J by 6 bases, with 4 bases between them. The CDR3 region has the DNA TGCGCCAGCAGCTTGGTTCTCAATGAGCAGTTCTTC. Its protein product is CASSLVLNEQFF. The whole variable domain, filled in from reference TRBV5-1 and TRBJ2-1, reads KAGVTQTPRYLIKTRGQQVTLSCSPISGHRSVSWYQQTPGQGLQFLFEYFSETQRNKGNFPGRFSGRQFSNSRSEMNVSTLELGDSALYLCASSLVLNEQFFGPGTRLTVL.

A single count supports this clone. The chain carries TRBV9 and TRBJ1-4; possible D gene TRBD1, 5 bases. Looked up from germline, CDR1 is SGDLS and CDR2 is YYNGEE. The V and J ends lost 0 bases and 8 bases respectively, with 14 bases between them. CDR3 length equals 15 residues. For the CDR3, the DNA is TGTGCCAGCAGCGTAGGGGGCTATGGGAAAGAAAAACTGTTTTTT. Its protein product is CASSVGGYGKEKLFF.

V usage is TRBV2 and J usage is TRBJ1-5; 8 bases are shared with TRBD1. This CDR3 is built from 14 residues. V dropped 6 bases and J dropped 11; count of bases not matched to a gene: 12. Germline V gene data show CDR1 as SNHLY and CDR2 as FYNNEI. The CDR3 sequence: CASSDDRGRRAQHF. CDR3 DNA: TGTGCCAGCAGCGACGACAGGGGAAGGAGGGCCCAGCATTTT.

This clone was observed a few times. The chain's CDR3 is CASSPGQREKLFF. As DNA, the CDR3 is TGTGCCAGCTCACCGGGACAAAGAGAAAAACTGTTTTTT. The chain uses TRBV18 and TRBJ1-4; D perhaps matches TRBD1 (6 bases). Germline V CDR1 and CDR2: KGHSH, LQKENI. CDR3 length: 13 residues. V was trimmed by 3 bases and J by 8 bases, leaving 10 bases between them.

The rearrangement links TRBV2 to TRBJ1-5; perhaps TRBD1 as D (6 bases). The CDR3 is made up of 14 amino acids. CDR1 is SNHLY, CDR2 FYNNEI, per germline. With 5 bases removed from V and 6 bases from J, the gap between germline ends came to 14 bases. The CDR3 here is CASSLQGGGQPQHF. The DNA for the CDR3 is TGTGCCAGCAGTCTACAGGGCGGGGGTCAGCCCCAGCATTTT.

This chain joins TRBV7-2 and TRBJ2-1, with 13 bases matching TRBD2. V lost 5 bases and J lost 6; bases outside the gene matches: 7. The CDR3 extends over 16 amino acids. In germline, CDR1 is SGHTA, CDR2 FQGNSA. The CDR3 DNA is TGTGCCAGCAGCCTACGACTAGCGGGGGGCTTCAATGAGCAGTTCTTC. Its protein is CASSLRLAGGFNEQFF. Using reference TRBV7-2 and TRBJ2-1 for the parts outside the CDR3, the full variable domain is GAGVSQSPSNKVTEKGKDVELRCDPISGHTALYWYRQSLGQGLEFLIYFQGNSAPDKSGLPSDRFSAERTGGSVSTLTIQRTQQEDSAVYLCASSLRLAGGFNEQFFGPGTRLTVL.

The chain couples TRBV15 to TRBJ1-2, with D hard to call. CDR3 length: 13 residues. Looked up from germline, CDR1 is LNHNV and CDR2 is YYDKDF (reference sequence). V was clipped by 0 bases and J by 1 base, with 3 bases between them. The chain's CDR3 is CATSREVNYGYTF. The DNA of the CDR3 is TGTGCCACCAGCAGAGAAGTTAACTATGGCTACACCTTC.

This chain links TRBV4-2 with TRBJ2-7; 11 bases match TRBD2. The CDR3 is made up of 17 amino acids. Germline CDR1 LGHNA, CDR2 YNFKEQ. The V and J ends lost 0 bases and 5 bases, in that order; junction bases with no gene match: 9. Here the CDR3 DNA reads TGTGCCAGCAGCCAAGAGAGGGGGGCTAGCGGGGGGCACGAGCAGTACTTC. Its protein is CASSQERGASGGHEQYF.

This clone has a handful of counts. The genes are TRBV19 and TRBJ1-2, with D maybe TRBD1 (5 bases). CDR1 is LNHDA, CDR2 SQIVND, per germline (reference sequence). With 3 bases removed from V and 8 bases from J, the gap between germline ends came to 16 bases. CDR3 length equals 14 residues. Here the CDR3 reads CASSISIRDGGYTF. The CDR3, as DNA: TGTGCCAGTAGTATCTCAATAAGGGACGGCGGCTACACCTTC.